What follows are 5 T cell receptor beta chains derived from one specimen sequenced in a study of Graves' ophthalmopathy and Graves' hyperthyroidism. As the template, RNA transcripts were used to amplify TCR beta CDR3 regions. Second-round multiplex PCR followed a first-round RT-PCR using HTBI primers. MiXCR, run by TCRdb on the multiplex PCR reads, gives a single entry per CDR3 protein. The table includes some 210,000 distinct CDR3 sequences, about 32% detected once. Sequencing was done on a sample of peripheral blood. The receptors were sampled from a man aged 50 or older with Graves' ophthalmopathy.

The V and J genes are TRBV12-3 or TRBV12-4 and TRBJ2-7; D tentatively fits TRBD1 or TRBD2 (5 bases each). CDR3 size: 15 residues. The germline V and J ends were trimmed by 6 bases and 7 bases, with 22 bases remaining between them. The CDR3 nucleotides are TGTGCCAGCAGACCAAACAGGAGGCCCTTCGAGGAGCAGTACTTC. Protein product: CASRPNRRPFEEQYF.

The table lists this clonotype with many counts. This chain uses TRBV19 with TRBJ2-7; D is uncertain. Trimming cost V 3 bases and J 0 bases, with 9 bases left between them. This CDR3 comprises 14 residues. Germline-derived CDR1 and CDR2 are LNHDA and SQIVND (reference sequence). Written as DNA, the CDR3 is TGTGCCAGTAGTATGAGTACGGACTCCTACGAGCAGTACTTC. Its translation is CASSMSTDSYEQYF.

This clonotype was recorded many times. The V and J genes are TRBV19 and TRBJ1-5; the D gene is possibly TRBD1 (6 bases). Germline CDR1 and CDR2: LNHDA and SQIVND (reference sequence). V was trimmed by 6 bases and J by 4 bases, leaving 13 bases between them. The CDR3 length is 14 residues. Written as DNA, the CDR3 is TGTGCCAGTAGCCAGGGGTCGGGAAATCAGCCCCAGCATTTT. It specifies CASSQGSGNQPQHF. The full variable domain, in which reference TRBV19 and TRBJ1-5 provide the parts outside the CDR3, is DGGITQSPKYLFRKEGQNVTLSCEQNLNHDAMYWYRQDPGQGLRLIYYSQIVNDFQKGDIAEGYSVSREKKESFPLTVTSAQKNPTAFYLCASSQGSGNQPQHFGDGTRLSIL.

This clonotype was recorded at least ten times. The chain uses TRBV12-3 or TRBV12-4 and TRBJ1-5; no firm D call. Trimming shortened V by 2 bases and J by 7 bases, and 9 bases separated the two germline ends. This CDR3 contains 13 residues. The CDR3 spells CASSLNPTQPQHF. CDR3 nucleotide sequence: TGTGCCAGCAGTTTAAACCCCACACAGCCCCAGCATTTT.

This clonotype was seen many times. This rearrangement joins TRBV12-3 or TRBV12-4 to TRBJ2-5, with 8 bases aligning to TRBD1. The CDR3 contains 15 residues. V lost 4 bases and J lost 5; bases outside the gene matches: 9. The chain's CDR3 is CASSSIQTGVETQYF. The CDR3 DNA is TGTGCCAGCAGTTCGATTCAGACAGGGGTTGAGACCCAGTACTTC.